Following are 17 T cell receptor beta chains from one sample sequenced in a study of blood T cell repertoires in COVID-19. Produced via immunoSEQ multiplex PCR; TCRdb's table is partial and in-frame only. The sample consists of about 120,000 clones, 80% to 90% of them appearing once. Specimen: peripheral blood. These receptors were obtained from a woman between 65 and 79 years old with acute or convalescent COVID-19.

The genes are TRBV24-1 and TRBJ2-5, with 7 positions matching TRBD2. V was pared by 7 bases and J by 5 bases, with 3 bases of the junction left unmatched. The germline gives CDR1 KGHDR, CDR2 SFDVKD. This CDR3 spans 12 amino acids. This CDR3 is CATSWGGETQYF. The CDR3 DNA reads TGTGCCACCAGCTGGGGGGGGGAGACCCAGTACTTC.

This clone was recorded a few times. The chain carries TRBV5-1 and TRBJ1-1; TRBD1 might be the D (5 bases). The CDR3 is 17 residues long. Trimming took off 1 base at V and 1 base at J, with 17 bases between the two ends. Germline lookup yields CDR1 SGHRS and CDR2 YFSETQ. The CDR3: CASSLSEILDRNTEAFF. The CDR3 coding sequence is TGCGCCAGCAGCTTGAGCGAAATTCTCGACAGGAACACTGAAGCTTTCTTT.

The V call is TRBV2, the J call TRBJ2-1; tentatively, D is TRBD2 (6 bases). Per the germline V gene, CDR1 is SNHLY and CDR2 is FYNNEI. The CDR3 runs to 14 residues. Trimming shortened V by 5 bases and J by 6 bases, and 14 bases separated the two germline ends. The CDR3 is CASSPVGGFNEQFF. The CDR3, as DNA: TGTGCCAGCAGTCCAGTTGGGGGGTTCAATGAGCAGTTCTTC.

The chain is built from TRBV7-3 and TRBJ1-2; D is ambiguous. Trimming shortened V by 1 base and J by 6 bases, and 9 bases separated the two germline ends. CDR1 and CDR2 (germline): SGHTA, FQGTGA. The CDR3 runs 13 residues. CDR3 DNA sequence: TGTGCCAGCAGCTTAAATCCGGGTGATGGCTACACCTTC. It specifies CASSLNPGDGYTF.

This clone was counted a single time. For the CDR3, the DNA is TGTGCCACCAGCAGACAACCACAGGGATCCTACAATGAGCAGTTCTTC. Its translation is CATSRQPQGSYNEQFF. This chain links TRBV15 with TRBJ2-1; tentatively, D is TRBD1 (6 bases). The germline gives CDR1 LNHNV, CDR2 YYDKDF (reference sequence). Trimming stripped 2 bases from V and 1 base from J, with 12 bases between. This CDR3 spans 16 amino acids.

The gene calls are TRBV28 and TRBJ2-1; D is perhaps TRBD2 (5 bases). V was pared by 8 bases and J by 5 bases, with 13 bases between. The length of the CDR3 is 13 residues. CDR1 MDHEN and CDR2 SYDVKM come from the germline V gene. The CDR3 protein is CASRGSTNNEQFF. CDR3 DNA: TGTGCCAGCCGGGGATCAACCAACAATGAGCAGTTCTTC.

This clone was detected once. The J gene is TRBJ2-7, the V gene TRBV29-1, with D tentatively TRBD2 (6 bases). Per the germline V gene, CDR1 is SQVTM and CDR2 is ANQGSEA. V was shortened by 7 bases and J by 7 bases, with 14 bases between the two germline ends. The CDR3 is 11 amino acids. CDR3 loop: CSAWTGGEQYF. In DNA, the CDR3 is TGCAGCGCATGGACCGGAGGGGAGCAGTACTTC.

This chain links TRBV6-5 with TRBJ2-3; D is ambiguous. Trimming took off 2 bases at V and 3 bases at J, with 6 bases between the two ends. CDR1 and CDR2 (germline): MNHEY, SVGAGI. CDR3 size: 13 residues. The CDR3 is CASSYGDTDTQYF. The CDR3 region has the DNA TGTGCCAGCAGTTACGGAGATACAGATACGCAGTATTTT.

This clone came up once. The same CDR3 can be traced to other DNA sequences in this sample. V is TRBV30 and J is TRBJ1-5; TRBD1 might be the D (5 bases). CDR3 length: 14 residues. The germline V gene encodes CDR1 GTSNPN and CDR2 SVGIG (reference sequence). V lost 0 bases and J lost 6, with 12 bases in between. CDR3 residues: CAWSVGQRSQPQHF. CDR3 coding DNA: TGTGCCTGGAGTGTGGGGCAGAGGAGTCAGCCCCAGCATTTT. Combining the CDR3 with reference TRBV30 and TRBJ1-5 gives the whole variable domain SQTIHQWPATLVQPVGSPLSLECTVEGTSNPNLYWYRQAAGRGLQLLFYSVGIGQISSEVPQNLSASRPQDRQFILSSKKLLLSDSGFYLCAWSVGQRSQPQHFGDGTRLSIL.

V and J are TRBV4-1 and TRBJ2-7; possible D gene TRBD1, 5 bases. The germline V gene has CDR1 MGHRA and CDR2 YSYEKL. Trimming removed 1 base from V and 4 bases from J, with 8 bases in between. This CDR3 has 13 amino acids. The CDR3 nucleotides read TGCGCCAGCAGCCAAGGAAAGGGGTACGAGCAGTACTTC. It yields the protein CASSQGKGYEQYF.

This chain's CDR3 is CASKRQGPQNSPLHF. CDR3 coding DNA: TGTGCCAGCAAGAGACAGGGGCCACAAAATTCACCCCTCCACTTT. The J gene is TRBJ1-6, the V gene TRBV2; TRBD1 aligns across 8 bases. The CDR3 is 15 residues long. In germline, CDR1 is SNHLY, CDR2 FYNNEI. J was trimmed by 7 bases and V by 7 bases; bases with no gene match: 9.

The table lists this clone with a count of one. The chain employs TRBV7-6 and TRBJ1-3; D might be TRBD1 (5 bases). Germline loops: CDR1 SGHVS, CDR2 FNYEAQ. Trimming stripped 1 base from V and 0 bases from J, with 7 bases between. The CDR3 runs to 15 residues. CDR3 nucleotides: TGTGCCAGCAGCTTAGTCCAGGGCTCTGGAAACACCATATATTTT. This translates into CASSLVQGSGNTIYF.

The chain couples TRBV9 to TRBJ2-1, with TRBD1 matching over 9 bases. V lost 0 bases, J lost 6 bases, and 13 bases stayed unmatched. Germline V gene sequence: CDR1 SGDLS, CDR2 YYNGEE. This CDR3 has 18 residues. The CDR3, as DNA: TGTGCCAGCAGCGTAGAGGGAGGGGGACAGGGTAAGCGCAATGAGCAGTTCTTC. Its protein product is CASSVEGGGQGKRNEQFF.

The chain employs TRBV3-1 (or the pseudogene TRBV3-2) and TRBJ2-7; 8 bases agree with TRBD2. Germline V CDR1 and CDR2: LGHDT, YNNKEL (reference sequence). The ends lost 4 bases at V and 0 bases at J; junction bases unmatched: 8. CDR3 length: 16 residues. The CDR3 loop is CASSRSSGRSSYEQYF. The CDR3 coding sequence is TGTGCCAGCAGCCGTTCTAGCGGGCGCAGCTCCTACGAGCAGTACTTC.

The rearrangement links TRBV24-1 to TRBJ2-5; a weak D match, TRBD1 (6 bases). The CDR3 spans 13 residues. CDR1 and CDR2 from the germline V gene are KGHDR and SFDVKD. With 4 bases removed from V and 3 bases from J, the gap between germline ends came to 8 bases. The chain's CDR3 is CATSDWTEETQYF. The CDR3 DNA is TGTGCCACCAGTGACTGGACAGAAGAGACCCAGTACTTC.

This sequence joins TRBV19 and TRBJ2-7; 9 positions agree with TRBD1. With V trimmed by 9 bases and J by 7 bases, 10 bases remained unmatched. The CDR3 is 13 residues long. Germline CDR1 reads LNHDA; CDR2 reads SQIVND (reference sequence). The CDR3 reads CASSDRGAEEQYF. The CDR3 DNA follows: TGTGCCAGCTCGGACAGGGGAGCGGAGGAGCAGTACTTC.

The chain couples TRBV28 to TRBJ2-1; tentative D call: TRBD1 (5 bases). V lost 1 base and J lost 4, with 17 bases in between. Germline CDR1 reads MDHEN; CDR2 reads SYDVKM. The CDR3 spans 17 residues. The CDR3 loop reads CASSLSPGPLGYNEQFF. The CDR3 DNA follows: TGTGCCAGCAGTTTATCCCCAGGGCCCCTAGGGTACAATGAGCAGTTCTTC.